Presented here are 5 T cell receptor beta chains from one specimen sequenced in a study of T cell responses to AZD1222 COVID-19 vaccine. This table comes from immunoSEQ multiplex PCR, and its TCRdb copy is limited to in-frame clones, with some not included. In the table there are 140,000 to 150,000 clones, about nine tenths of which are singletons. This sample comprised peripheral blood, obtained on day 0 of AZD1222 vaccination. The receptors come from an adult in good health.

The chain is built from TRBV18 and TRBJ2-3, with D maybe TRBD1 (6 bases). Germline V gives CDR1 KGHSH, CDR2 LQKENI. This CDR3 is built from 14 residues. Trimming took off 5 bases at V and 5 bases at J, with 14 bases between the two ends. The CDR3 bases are TGTGCCAGCTCATCTAACACAGGGAAAGATACGCAGTATTTT. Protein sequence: CASSSNTGKDTQYF.

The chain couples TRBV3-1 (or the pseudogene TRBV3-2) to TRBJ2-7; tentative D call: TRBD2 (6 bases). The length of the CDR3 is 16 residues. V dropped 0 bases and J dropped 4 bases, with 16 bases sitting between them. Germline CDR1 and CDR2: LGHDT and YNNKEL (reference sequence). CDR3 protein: CASSQDTWRGSYEQYF. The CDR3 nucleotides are TGTGCCAGCAGCCAAGATACATGGAGGGGATCTTACGAGCAGTACTTC.

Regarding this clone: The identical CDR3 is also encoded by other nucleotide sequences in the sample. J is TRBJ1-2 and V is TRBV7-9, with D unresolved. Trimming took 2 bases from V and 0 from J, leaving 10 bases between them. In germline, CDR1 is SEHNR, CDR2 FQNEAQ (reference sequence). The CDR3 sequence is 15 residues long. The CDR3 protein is CASSLRGGTNYGYTF. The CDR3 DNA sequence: TGTGCCAGCAGCTTACGGGGTGGAACTAACTATGGCTACACCTTC.

Here the CDR3 reads CSVERQGIPSYNEQFF. The CDR3, as DNA: TGCAGCGTTGAGCGCCAGGGCATACCATCCTACAATGAGCAGTTCTTC. V is TRBV29-1 and J is TRBJ2-1, with D tentatively TRBD1 (5 bases). This CDR3 is built from 16 residues. V was trimmed by 3 bases and J by 1 base, leaving 16 bases between them. Germline V gives CDR1 SQVTM, CDR2 ANQGSEA.

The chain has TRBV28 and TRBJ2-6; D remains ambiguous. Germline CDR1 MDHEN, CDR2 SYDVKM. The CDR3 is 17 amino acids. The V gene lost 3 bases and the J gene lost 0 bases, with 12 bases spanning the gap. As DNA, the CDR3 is TGTGCCAGCAGTTTCTCGCGGACGGGCTCTGGGGCCAACGTCCTGACTTTC. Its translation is CASSFSRTGSGANVLTF.